A selection of T cell receptor beta chains follows, all from one sample in a study of a mutant IDH1 vaccine in newly diagnosed glioma. Their recognized antigens are unknown. The protocol was immunoSEQ multiplex PCR, while the TCRdb copy is restricted to in-frame clones and leaves out a portion. The sample carries more than 25,000 clones, roughly 84% recorded once. This specimen was PBMCs, taken from a glioma patient whose treatment included an IDH1 peptide vaccine. The receptor set was obtained from a man aged 40-49 years with glioma. Some clones in this sample may be carry-over from other donors' samples. CDR3s include the opening cysteine and the closing phenylalanine or tryptophan. A D gene is named only where the DNA matches it firmly. Clone size appears in some rows only: once, few, many, or a class for an expanded clone.

V gene: TRBV30
D gene: -
clone size: -
J gene: TRBJ2-7
CDR3 protein: CAWSDQMGYEQYF
CDR3 DNA: TGTGCCTGGAGCGATCAGATGGGCTACGAGCAGTACTTC

V gene: TRBV5-1
D gene: TRBD1
clone size: -
J gene: TRBJ1-2
CDR3 protein: CASSFTGGTGYTF
CDR3 DNA: TGCGCCAGCAGCTTTACAGGGGGTACGGGCTACACCTTC

V gene: TRBV9
D gene: TRBD2
clone size: -
J gene: TRBJ2-3
CDR3 protein: CASAGGTDTQYF
CDR3 DNA: TGTGCCAGCGCGGGGGGCACAGATACGCAGTATTTT

V gene: TRBV19
D gene: -
clone size: -
J gene: TRBJ1-2
CDR3 protein: CASSKWDEGGYTF
CDR3 DNA: TGTGCCTCCTCTAAGTGGGATGAGGGCGGCTACACCTTC

V gene: TRBV9
D gene: -
clone size: -
J gene: TRBJ2-2
CDR3 protein: CASSGDTGELFF
CDR3 DNA: TGTGCCAGCAGCGGGGACACCGGGGAGCTGTTTTTT

V gene: TRBV28
D gene: -
clone size: -
J gene: TRBJ1-2
CDR3 protein: CASSFRVGSNYGYTF
CDR3 DNA: TGTGCCAGCAGTTTCAGGGTAGGGTCCAACTATGGCTACACCTTC

V gene: TRBV4-2
D gene: TRBD2
clone size: -
J gene: TRBJ2-1
CDR3 protein: CASSQEEGLAGNNEQFF
CDR3 DNA: TGTGCCAGCAGCCAAGAAGAAGGACTAGCGGGTAACAATGAGCAGTTCTTC

V gene: TRBV5-5
D gene: TRBD1
clone size: once
J gene: TRBJ2-7
CDR3 protein: CASSPRRDRGPVPLEQYF
CDR3 DNA: TGTGCCAGCAGCCCCCGTCGAGACAGGGGACCCGTTCCCCTCGAGCAGTACTTC

V gene: TRBV5-8
D gene: TRBD1
clone size: -
J gene: TRBJ1-1
CDR3 protein: CASSLIMAGTENTEAFF
CDR3 DNA: TGTGCCAGCAGCTTAATTATGGCCGGGACAGAGAACACTGAAGCTTTCTTT

V gene: TRBV28
D gene: -
clone size: once
J gene: TRBJ1-2
CDR3 protein: CASSRQPTGAVGYTF
CDR3 DNA: TGTGCCAGCAGTCGACAACCTACAGGTGCGGTCGGCTACACCTTC

V gene: TRBV19
D gene: -
clone size: -
J gene: TRBJ1-6
CDR3 protein: CASSINVSPLHF
CDR3 DNA: TGTGCCAGTAGTATTAACGTGTCACCCCTCCACTTT

V gene: TRBV25-1
D gene: -
clone size: -
J gene: TRBJ1-6
CDR3 protein: CASNEGGSPLHF
CDR3 DNA: TGTGCCAGCAACGAAGGGGGTTCACCCCTCCACTTT

V gene: TRBV7-2
D gene: -
clone size: once
J gene: TRBJ2-3
CDR3 protein: CASSLNAPSLGTDTQYF
CDR3 DNA: TGTGCCAGCAGCTTAAATGCACCCTCTCTCGGAACAGATACGCAGTATTTT

V gene: TRBV6-1
D gene: -
clone size: -
J gene: TRBJ2-1
CDR3 protein: CASRAWGDSNNEQFF
CDR3 DNA: TGTGCCAGCAGGGCATGGGGGGACAGTAACAATGAGCAGTTCTTC

V gene: TRBV30
D gene: -
clone size: -
J gene: TRBJ1-3
CDR3 protein: CAWWRGVSGNTIYF
CDR3 DNA: TGTGCCTGGTGGAGGGGGGTCTCTGGAAACACCATATATTTT

V gene: TRBV19
D gene: -
clone size: -
J gene: TRBJ2-5
CDR3 protein: CASSIPGTETQYF
CDR3 DNA: TGTGCCAGTAGTATACCTGGGACGGAGACCCAGTACTTC

V gene: TRBV7-6
D gene: -
clone size: once
J gene: TRBJ2-5
CDR3 protein: CASNPGVATQETQYF
CDR3 DNA: TGTGCCAGCAACCCAGGCGTAGCGACCCAAGAGACCCAGTACTTC

V gene: TRBV6-1
D gene: -
clone size: -
J gene: TRBJ1-1
CDR3 protein: CASTRGESTEAFF
CDR3 DNA: TGTGCCAGCACCCGAGGGGAGAGCACTGAAGCTTTCTTT

V gene: TRBV4-1
D gene: -
clone size: -
J gene: TRBJ1-3
CDR3 protein: CASSQERGSSGNTIYF
CDR3 DNA: TGCGCCAGCAGCCAAGAGAGAGGGAGCTCTGGAAACACCATATATTTT

V gene: TRBV5-1
D gene: TRBD1
clone size: -
J gene: TRBJ2-4
CDR3 protein: CASSLTPTGEGAKNIQYF
CDR3 DNA: TGCGCCAGCAGCTTGACCCCAACAGGGGAAGGGGCCAAAAACATTCAGTACTTC

V gene: TRBV30
D gene: -
clone size: -
J gene: TRBJ2-3
CDR3 protein: CAWSVAGVGEQYF
CDR3 DNA: TGTGCCTGGAGTGTAGCAGGGGTTGGGGAACAGTATTTT

V gene: TRBV25-1
D gene: -
clone size: once
J gene: TRBJ2-2
CDR3 protein: CASSVPSGTPNTGELFF
CDR3 DNA: TGTGCCAGCTCTGTGCCCTCGGGGACACCTAACACCGGGGAGCTGTTTTTT

V gene: TRBV7-2
D gene: -
clone size: -
J gene: TRBJ1-5
CDR3 protein: CASSLAPGVEQPQHF
CDR3 DNA: TGTGCCAGCAGCTTAGCTCCAGGAGTAGAGCAGCCCCAGCATTTT

V gene: TRBV5-1
D gene: -
clone size: once
J gene: TRBJ1-1
CDR3 protein: CASSATGMNTEAFF
CDR3 DNA: TGCGCCAGCAGCGCAACAGGGATGAACACTGAAGCTTTCTTT

V gene: TRBV7-2
D gene: -
clone size: -
J gene: TRBJ1-5
CDR3 protein: CASSPPGSANQPQHF
CDR3 DNA: TGTGCCAGCAGCCCCCCCGGCAGTGCGAATCAGCCCCAGCATTTT

V gene: TRBV7-2
D gene: TRBD1
clone size: -
J gene: TRBJ1-1
CDR3 protein: CASSLGQLDTEAFF
CDR3 DNA: TGTGCCAGCAGCCTGGGACAGTTGGACACTGAAGCTTTCTTT

V gene: TRBV18
D gene: -
clone size: few
J gene: TRBJ1-1
CDR3 protein: CASSLTGLEAFF
CDR3 DNA: TGTGCCAGCTCACTCACAGGGCTTGAAGCTTTCTTT

V gene: TRBV4-1
D gene: -
clone size: -
J gene: TRBJ1-4
CDR3 protein: CASSYRVLEKLFF
CDR3 DNA: TGCGCCAGCAGCTACCGGGTTCTTGAAAAACTGTTTTTT

V gene: TRBV28
D gene: -
clone size: once
J gene: TRBJ2-1
CDR3 protein: CASSFKRTASEQFF
CDR3 DNA: TGTGCCAGCAGTTTTAAGAGGACAGCCTCTGAGCAGTTCTTC

V gene: TRBV2
D gene: -
clone size: few
J gene: TRBJ1-5
CDR3 protein: CASSVGRQPQHF
CDR3 DNA: TGTGCCAGCAGTGTGGGTAGGCAGCCCCAGCATTTT

V gene: TRBV4-1
D gene: -
clone size: -
J gene: TRBJ1-2
CDR3 protein: CASLSGDFAANYGYTF
CDR3 DNA: TGCGCCAGCCTCTCGGGGGACTTTGCGGCTAACTATGGCTACACCTTC

V gene: TRBV6-6
D gene: -
clone size: few
J gene: TRBJ1-1
CDR3 protein: CASSYSYWDTEAFF
CDR3 DNA: TGTGCCAGCAGTTACTCTTACTGGGACACTGAAGCTTTCTTT

V gene: TRBV10-2
D gene: -
clone size: -
J gene: TRBJ2-3
CDR3 protein: CASADGTDTQYF
CDR3 DNA: TGCGCCAGCGCGGACGGCACAGATACGCAGTATTTT

V gene: TRBV28
D gene: TRBD1
clone size: -
J gene: TRBJ1-1
CDR3 protein: CASMLDRGRTEAFF
CDR3 DNA: TGTGCCAGCATGTTGGACAGGGGAAGAACTGAAGCTTTCTTT

V gene: TRBV4-1
D gene: TRBD1
clone size: -
J gene: TRBJ2-7
CDR3 protein: CASSLTTGDSYEQYF
CDR3 DNA: TGCGCCAGCAGCCTGACGACAGGGGATTCCTACGAGCAGTACTTC

V gene: TRBV2
D gene: -
clone size: once
J gene: TRBJ1-3
CDR3 protein: CASRGGGKSGNTIYF
CDR3 DNA: TGTGCCAGCAGAGGAGGGGGAAAATCTGGAAACACCATATATTTT

V gene: TRBV7-9
D gene: -
clone size: once
J gene: TRBJ1-1
CDR3 protein: CASSLGGTATEAFF
CDR3 DNA: TGTGCCAGCAGCTTGGGGGGGACGGCCACTGAAGCTTTCTTT

V gene: TRBV6-5
D gene: -
clone size: -
J gene: TRBJ2-7
CDR3 protein: CASSGGGAKPYEQYF
CDR3 DNA: TGTGCCAGCAGCGGGGGCGGGGCCAAGCCCTACGAGCAGTACTTC

V gene: TRBV14
D gene: -
clone size: once
J gene: TRBJ2-7
CDR3 protein: CASSQVGPYEQYF
CDR3 DNA: TGTGCCAGCAGCCAAGTCGGGCCCTACGAGCAGTACTTC

V gene: TRBV9
D gene: TRBD1
clone size: -
J gene: TRBJ1-2
CDR3 protein: CASSASGQAVYGYTF
CDR3 DNA: TGTGCCAGCAGCGCATCGGGACAGGCGGTCTATGGCTACACCTTC

V gene: TRBV7-9
D gene: -
clone size: once
J gene: TRBJ1-1
CDR3 protein: CASSSNRLTEAFF
CDR3 DNA: TGTGCCAGCAGCTCCAACCGTCTCACTGAAGCTTTCTTT

V gene: TRBV20-1
D gene: -
clone size: -
J gene: TRBJ2-7
CDR3 protein: CSARVILEQYF
CDR3 DNA: TGCAGTGCTAGAGTCATTCTTGAGCAGTACTTC

V gene: TRBV5-1
D gene: -
clone size: -
J gene: TRBJ1-2
CDR3 protein: CASSLERGPNYGYTF
CDR3 DNA: TGCGCCAGCAGCTTGGAGCGGGGGCCGAACTATGGCTACACCTTC

V gene: TRBV5-1
D gene: -
clone size: -
J gene: TRBJ2-5
CDR3 protein: CASSNLQGGETQYF
CDR3 DNA: TGCGCCAGCAGCAACCTACAGGGTGGAGAGACCCAGTACTTC

V gene: TRBV12-5
D gene: -
clone size: once
J gene: TRBJ2-3
CDR3 protein: CASALDSQADTQYF
CDR3 DNA: TGTGCTAGTGCCCTGGACAGTCAGGCAGATACGCAGTATTTT

V gene: TRBV2
D gene: -
clone size: medium-sized
J gene: TRBJ1-1
CDR3 protein: CASSEVGGGRPAFF
CDR3 DNA: TGTGCCAGCAGTGAAGTGGGCGGGGGGCGTCCAGCTTTCTTT

V gene: TRBV18
D gene: -
clone size: -
J gene: TRBJ2-5
CDR3 protein: CASSPGWQETQYF
CDR3 DNA: TGTGCCAGCTCACCAGGCTGGCAAGAGACCCAGTACTTC

V gene: TRBV13
D gene: -
clone size: -
J gene: TRBJ1-1
CDR3 protein: CASSSVHSGGAFF
CDR3 DNA: TGTGCCAGCAGCTCCGTACACAGTGGGGGGGCTTTCTTT

V gene: TRBV19
D gene: TRBD1
clone size: few
J gene: TRBJ1-2
CDR3 protein: CASSSPGQGAYDTF
CDR3 DNA: TGTGCCAGTAGTTCCCCGGGACAGGGGGCTTACGACACCTTC

V gene: TRBV25-1
D gene: -
clone size: -
J gene: TRBJ2-6
CDR3 protein: CASSEGGGNSGANVLTF
CDR3 DNA: TGTGCCAGCAGTGAAGGGGGAGGAAACTCTGGGGCCAACGTCCTGACTTTC

V gene: TRBV10-3
D gene: -
clone size: -
J gene: TRBJ2-7
CDR3 protein: CAISESMGVSYEQYF
CDR3 DNA: TGTGCCATCAGTGAGTCGATGGGAGTCTCCTACGAGCAGTACTTC

V gene: TRBV4-3
D gene: -
clone size: -
J gene: TRBJ2-6
CDR3 protein: CASSQDIGTGANVLTF
CDR3 DNA: TGCGCCAGCAGCCAAGATATAGGGACTGGGGCCAACGTCCTGACTTTC

V gene: TRBV5-1
D gene: -
clone size: once
J gene: TRBJ2-5
CDR3 protein: CASSYRGLNQETQYF
CDR3 DNA: TGCGCCAGCAGCTACAGGGGACTGAACCAAGAGACCCAGTACTTC

V gene: TRBV11-2
D gene: -
clone size: -
J gene: TRBJ1-1
CDR3 protein: CASTYMRGGVLTEAFF
CDR3 DNA: TGTGCCAGCACCTATATGCGGGGGGGCGTCCTAACTGAAGCTTTCTTT

V gene: TRBV5-1
D gene: -
clone size: medium-sized
J gene: TRBJ1-2
CDR3 protein: CASSFSGSGYGYTF
CDR3 DNA: TGCGCCAGCAGCTTCTCTGGAAGTGGCTATGGCTACACCTTC

V gene: TRBV5-8
D gene: -
clone size: -
J gene: TRBJ2-3
CDR3 protein: CASSDTQYF
CDR3 DNA: TGTGCCAGCAGCGATACGCAGTATTTT

V gene: TRBV5-1
D gene: -
clone size: few
J gene: TRBJ1-1
CDR3 protein: CASSSGLGGNTEAFF
CDR3 DNA: TGCGCCAGCAGCTCAGGTCTAGGGGGGAACACTGAAGCTTTCTTT

V gene: TRBV5-1
D gene: -
clone size: few
J gene: TRBJ1-1
CDR3 protein: CASSPLRGAGTEAFF
CDR3 DNA: TGCGCCAGCAGCCCACTAAGGGGGGCCGGCACTGAAGCTTTCTTT

V gene: TRBV7-2
D gene: -
clone size: -
J gene: TRBJ1-6
CDR3 protein: CASSLGSSSYNSPLHF
CDR3 DNA: TGTGCCAGCAGCTTAGGGTCGAGCTCCTATAATTCACCCCTCCACTTT

V gene: TRBV19
D gene: TRBD1
clone size: -
J gene: TRBJ2-2
CDR3 protein: CASSMTYGTGKIGELFF
CDR3 DNA: TGTGCCAGTAGTATGACATACGGGACAGGGAAGATCGGGGAGCTGTTTTTT